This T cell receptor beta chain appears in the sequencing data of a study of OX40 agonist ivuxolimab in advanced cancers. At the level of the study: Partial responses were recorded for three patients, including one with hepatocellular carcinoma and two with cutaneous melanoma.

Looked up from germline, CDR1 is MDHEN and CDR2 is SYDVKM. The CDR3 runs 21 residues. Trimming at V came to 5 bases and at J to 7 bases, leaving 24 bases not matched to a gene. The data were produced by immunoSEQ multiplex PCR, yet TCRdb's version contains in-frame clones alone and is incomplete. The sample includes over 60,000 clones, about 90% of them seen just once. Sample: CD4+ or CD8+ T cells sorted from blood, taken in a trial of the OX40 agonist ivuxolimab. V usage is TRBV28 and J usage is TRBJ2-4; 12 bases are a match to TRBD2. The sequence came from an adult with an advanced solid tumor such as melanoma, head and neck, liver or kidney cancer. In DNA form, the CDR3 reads TGTGCCAGCAGTACCCCCGGGAGTGCTAGCGGGGGGGGACAATTGCGGAACATTCAGTACTTC. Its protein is CASSTPGSASGGGQLRNIQYF.